This record covers a single T cell receptor (beta chain). This entry is derived from a study of blood T cell repertoires in COVID-19. In the original analysis: Reference gene primers were amplified, and this amplification served to estimate nucleated cell counts. Sequencing used immunoSEQ multiplex PCR; TCRdb keeps in-frame clones, though not all of them. The D gene and trimming were derived from the DNA, and the V and J assignments and clone size from that table. The data contain under 250,000 clones, over 80% of them singletons. V was clipped by 6 bases and J by 0 bases, with 12 bases between them. In germline, CDR1 is MNHEY, CDR2 SVGAGI. This CDR3 has 15 residues. Grouping used clinical history reported by participants in a survey and questionnaire.

The chain recombines TRBV6-5 with TRBJ1-5; the D gene is possibly TRBD1 (6 bases). The source material was PBMCs or T cells enriched from blood (not recorded which). This TCR derives from a middle-aged woman who had been exposed to COVID-19. CDR3 loop: CASRPQGNSNQPQHF. CDR3 DNA sequence: TGTGCCAGCAGACCACAGGGAAATAGCAATCAGCCCCAGCATTTT.